Detailed here is one T cell receptor (beta chain). In its sample, this clone was seen many times. It lacks a known antigen. Base-call qualities are not available, and no considerably larger clone is one nucleotide away. From its cysteine to its phenylalanine, the CDR3 spans 15 amino acids. This entry keeps only the CDR3 DNA: 45 bases, framed from base 1. The CDR1 and CDR2 encoded by the germline V gene are MDHEN and SYDVKM. Relative to germline, V is missing 2 bases and J is missing 2 bases, with 3 bases of the junction outside any gene match. The data are from a study of T cells after posttransplantation cyclophosphamide (dated by TCRdb to 2016 to 2017). Regarding the study in general: T cell repertoire reconstitution was tracked by TRB sequencing after myeloablative bone marrow transplantation in which posttransplantation cyclophosphamide was used as GVHD prophylaxis. Samples from around 40 PTCy-treated patients and 16 related bone marrow donors of those patients were subjected to antigen receptor sequencing. Blood from all 35 or so PTCy patients with 1-year posttransplant specimens was subjected to TRB sequencing. In 3 patients, up to roughly 3 additional blood samples taken between 2 and 5.2 years after transplant also underwent TRB sequencing, as did pretransplant blood from several patients. Because TRA and TRB clonality correlated tightly in 9 samples, later TCR analyses were limited to TRB. Public TRB sequences were queried against a database of over 3,600 sequences associated with responses to pathogens, tumor antigens, self-antigens and alloantigens.

Genomic DNA was the input for TRB sequencing, which was run either with the immunoSEQ assay at survey resolution or with the hsTCRB kit. As for the original processing: Initial read processing used immunoSEQ software, and repertoire analyses used the LymphoSeq R package. Clonality was computed as 1 minus normalized Shannon entropy; Gini coefficient was also calculated for each TRB dataset. Phenotypes of unsorted samples were inferred by mapping TRB sequences from sorted subsets of the recipient or donor onto the same recipient's unsorted samples. Here the immuneACCESS table is served through TCRdb, limited to in-frame sequences with V and J called. Missing clones are a known gap in these copies; in checked studies unresolved V genes cover under half, and the rest lacks a known reason. The V and J calls and the clone size are those of that table, but D and trimming were determined from the DNA. Across this sample, under 2,000 clones were tabulated and none appeared just once. Jointly, the top ten make up roughly an eighth of the sample.

Overall results and qualifications from the work: At 1-2 months, donor-recipient similarity was low but rose over the first year, and the later blood repertoires were often dominated by donor CD8+ memory clones. Across 45 patients, recipient CMV seropositivity and CMV reactivation were highly associated with TRB clonality; PTCy diversity was similar to CNI/methotrexate controls. The TRB repertoires of T cells infiltrating skin or GI tract showed only limited overlap with the TRB repertoires of T cells in blood.

This specimen's treatment or condition label, interpreted: high-dose cyclophosphamide on days +3 and +4 as single-agent GVHD prophylaxis. For conditioning, the PTCy patients got busulfan and fludarabine, then a related or unrelated marrow graft, followed by cyclophosphamide on days +3 and +4. The PTCy-treated patients were drawn from a prospective, multi-institutional clinical trial. Peripheral blood and bone marrow mononuclear cells were isolated by Ficoll-Hypaque density centrifugation and cryopreserved. Source: PBMCs, taken 32 days after allogeneic stem cell transplant with posttransplant cyclophosphamide. This TCR was sampled from a female patient in her 40s who received an allogeneic stem cell transplant from a related donor, was CMV-positive, and had no GVHD. Some T cells seen after a transplant may have their origin in the graft donor. Rearrangement joined TRBV28 to TRBJ1-5; TRBD1 fits 7 bases in the junction. The CDR3 protein sequence reads: CASSLDRVGNQPQHF. The DNA sequence follows: TGTGCCAGCAGTTTAGACAGGGTGGGCAATCAGCCCCAGCATTTT. With all but the CDR3 taken from the reference TRBV28 and TRBJ1-5 genes, the full variable domain is: DVKVTQSSRYLVKRTGEKVFLECVQDMDHENMFWYRQDPGLGLRLIYFSYDVKMKEKGDIPEGYSVSREKKERFSLILESASTNQTSMYLCASSLDRVGNQPQHFGDGTRLSIL.